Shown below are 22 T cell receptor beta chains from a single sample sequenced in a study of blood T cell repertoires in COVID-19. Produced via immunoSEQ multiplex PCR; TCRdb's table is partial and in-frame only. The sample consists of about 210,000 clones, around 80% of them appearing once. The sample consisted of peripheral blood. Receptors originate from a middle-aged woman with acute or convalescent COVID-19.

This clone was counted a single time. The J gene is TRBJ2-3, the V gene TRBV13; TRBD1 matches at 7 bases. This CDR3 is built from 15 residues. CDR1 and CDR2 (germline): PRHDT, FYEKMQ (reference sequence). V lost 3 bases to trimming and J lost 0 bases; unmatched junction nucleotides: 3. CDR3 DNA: TGTGCCAGCAGCTTCCCGGGACAGAGCACAGATACGCAGTATTTT. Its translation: CASSFPGQSTDTQYF. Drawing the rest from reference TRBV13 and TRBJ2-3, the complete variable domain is AAGVIQSPRHLIKEKRETATLKCYPIPRHDTVYWYQQGPGQDPQFLISFYEKMQSDKGSIPDRFSAQQFSDYHSELNMSSLELGDSALYFCASSFPGQSTDTQYFGPGTRLTVL.

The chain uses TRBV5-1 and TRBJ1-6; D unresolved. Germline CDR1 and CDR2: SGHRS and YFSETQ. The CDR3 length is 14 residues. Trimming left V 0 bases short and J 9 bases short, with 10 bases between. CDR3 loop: CASSLGGISSPLHF. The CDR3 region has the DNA TGCGCCAGCAGCTTGGGCGGAATATCTTCACCCCTCCACTTT.

The CDR3 protein is CASSRQYEQYF. CDR3 bases: TGTGCCAGCAGTCGACAGTACGAGCAGTACTTC. The chain uses TRBV11-2 and TRBJ2-7, with D possibly being TRBD1 (5 bases). The CDR3 sequence is 11 residues long. Germline values: CDR1 SGHAT, CDR2 FQNNGV. The ends were cut back, 6 bases at V and 4 bases at J, with 7 bases in the middle.

The chain's CDR3 is CASGLVFSEQFF. For the CDR3, the DNA is TGTGCTAGTGGTTTGGTATTCAGTGAGCAGTTCTTC. The chain recombines TRBV12-5 with TRBJ2-1; D gene unclear. The germline V and J ends were trimmed by 0 bases and 9 bases, with 6 bases remaining between them. This CDR3 contains 12 residues. CDR1 LGHNT and CDR2 FRNRAP come from the germline V gene.

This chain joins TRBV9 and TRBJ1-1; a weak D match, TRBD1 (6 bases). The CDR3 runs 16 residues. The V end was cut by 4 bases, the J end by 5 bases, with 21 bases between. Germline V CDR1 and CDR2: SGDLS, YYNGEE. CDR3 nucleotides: TGTGCCAGCAGCACTGAAACTCTGACAGGAAATACTGAAGCTTTCTTT. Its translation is CASSTETLTGNTEAFF. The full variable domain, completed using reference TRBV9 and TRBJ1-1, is DSGVTQTPKHLITATGQRVTLRCSPRSGDLSVYWYQQSLDQGLQFLIQYYNGEERAKGNILERFSAQQFPDLHSELNLSSLELGDSALYFCASSTETLTGNTEAFFGQGTRLTVV.

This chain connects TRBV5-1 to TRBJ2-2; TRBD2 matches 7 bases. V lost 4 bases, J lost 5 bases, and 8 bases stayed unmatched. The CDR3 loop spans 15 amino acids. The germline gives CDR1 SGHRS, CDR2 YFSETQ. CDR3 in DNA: TGCGCCAGCAGCCTCCGGGGGGTTCTAACCGGGGAGCTGTTTTTT. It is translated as CASSLRGVLTGELFF.

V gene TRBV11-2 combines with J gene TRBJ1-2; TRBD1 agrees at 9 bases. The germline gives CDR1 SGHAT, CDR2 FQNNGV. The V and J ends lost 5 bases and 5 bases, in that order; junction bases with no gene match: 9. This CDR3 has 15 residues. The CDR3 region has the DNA TGTGCCAGCAGCACGGGACAGGGCGGTATATATGGCTACACCTTC. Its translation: CASSTGQGGIYGYTF.

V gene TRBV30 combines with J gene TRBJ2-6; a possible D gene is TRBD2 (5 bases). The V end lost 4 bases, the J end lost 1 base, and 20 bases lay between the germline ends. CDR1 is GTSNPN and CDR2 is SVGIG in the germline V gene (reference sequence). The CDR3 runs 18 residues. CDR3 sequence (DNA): TGTGCCTGGATTACGAGGGCAGTCGCCGATTCTGGGGCCAACGTCCTGACTTTC. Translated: CAWITRAVADSGANVLTF. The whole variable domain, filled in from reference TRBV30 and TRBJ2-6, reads SQTIHQWPATLVQPVGSPLSLECTVEGTSNPNLYWYRQAAGRGLQLLFYSVGIGQISSEVPQNLSASRPQDRQFILSSKKLLLSDSGFYLCAWITRAVADSGANVLTFGAGSRLTVL.

Here the CDR3 reads CASSENPGQNNEQFF. The CDR3 region has the DNA TGTGCCAGCAGTGAAAACCCGGGACAGAACAATGAGCAGTTCTTC. The chain joins TRBV6-1 to TRBJ2-1; 7 bases match TRBD1. Germline CDR1 MNHNS, CDR2 SASEGT. CDR3 size: 15 residues. The V segment lost 2 bases and the J segment 5 bases; nucleotides outside the gene matches: 6.

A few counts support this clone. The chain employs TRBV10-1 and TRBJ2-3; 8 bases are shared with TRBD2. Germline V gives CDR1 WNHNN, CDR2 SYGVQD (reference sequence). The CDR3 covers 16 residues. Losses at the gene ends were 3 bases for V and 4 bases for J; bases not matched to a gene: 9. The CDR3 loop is CASSELSGGLADTQYF. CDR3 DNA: TGCGCCAGCAGTGAATTATCGGGAGGGTTGGCAGATACGCAGTATTTT.

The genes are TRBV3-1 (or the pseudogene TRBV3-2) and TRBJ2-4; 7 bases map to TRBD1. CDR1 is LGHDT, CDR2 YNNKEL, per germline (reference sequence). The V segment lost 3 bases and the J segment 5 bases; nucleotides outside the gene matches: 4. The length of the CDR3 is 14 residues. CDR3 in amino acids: CASSQVGTENIQYF. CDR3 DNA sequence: TGTGCCAGCAGCCAGGTGGGGACAGAAAACATTCAGTACTTC.

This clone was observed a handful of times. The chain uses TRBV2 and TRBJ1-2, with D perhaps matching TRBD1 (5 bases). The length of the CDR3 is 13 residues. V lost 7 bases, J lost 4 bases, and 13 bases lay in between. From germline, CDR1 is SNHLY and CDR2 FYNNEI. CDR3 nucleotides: TGTGCCAGCACCGAGGACACGTTCTATGGCTACACCTTC. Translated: CASTEDTFYGYTF.

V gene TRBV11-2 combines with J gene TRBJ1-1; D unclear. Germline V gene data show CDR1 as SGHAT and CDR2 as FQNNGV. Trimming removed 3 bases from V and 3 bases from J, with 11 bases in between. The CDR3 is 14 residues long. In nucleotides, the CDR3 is TGTGCCAGCAGCTTTGGGCTCGGGGACACTGAAGCTTTCTTT. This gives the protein CASSFGLGDTEAFF.

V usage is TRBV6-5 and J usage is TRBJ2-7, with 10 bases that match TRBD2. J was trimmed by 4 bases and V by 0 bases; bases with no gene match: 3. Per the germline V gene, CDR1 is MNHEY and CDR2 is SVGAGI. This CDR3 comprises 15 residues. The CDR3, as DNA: TGTGCCAGCAGTTACTCGAGCGGGGGGGATTACGAGCAGTACTTC. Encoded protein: CASSYSSGGDYEQYF.

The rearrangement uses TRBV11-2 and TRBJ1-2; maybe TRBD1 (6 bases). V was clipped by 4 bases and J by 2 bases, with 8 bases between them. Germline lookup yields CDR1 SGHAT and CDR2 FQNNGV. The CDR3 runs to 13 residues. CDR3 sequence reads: CASSSQGNYGYTF. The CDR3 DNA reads TGTGCCAGCAGCTCCCAGGGGAACTATGGCTACACCTTC.

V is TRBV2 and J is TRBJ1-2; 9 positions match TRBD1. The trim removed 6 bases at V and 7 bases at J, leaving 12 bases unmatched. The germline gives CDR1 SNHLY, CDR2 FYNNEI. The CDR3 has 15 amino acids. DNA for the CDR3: TGTGCCAGCAGGAGGGAATGGACAGGGGACGGTGGCTACACCTTC. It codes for CASRREWTGDGGYTF.

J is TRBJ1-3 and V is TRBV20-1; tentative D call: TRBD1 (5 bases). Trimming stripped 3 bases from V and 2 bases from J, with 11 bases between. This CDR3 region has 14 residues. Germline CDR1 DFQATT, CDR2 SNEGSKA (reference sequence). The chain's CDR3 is CSASRGTTGNTIYF. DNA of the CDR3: TGCAGTGCTAGTAGGGGCACAACTGGAAACACCATATATTTT.

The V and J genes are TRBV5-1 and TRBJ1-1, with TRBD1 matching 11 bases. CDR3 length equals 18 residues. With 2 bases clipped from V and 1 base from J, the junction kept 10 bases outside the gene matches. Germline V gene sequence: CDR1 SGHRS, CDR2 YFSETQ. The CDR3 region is CASSLALDRGQRNTEAFF. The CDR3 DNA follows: TGCGCCAGCAGCTTAGCTTTGGACAGGGGGCAGAGGAACACTGAAGCTTTCTTT.

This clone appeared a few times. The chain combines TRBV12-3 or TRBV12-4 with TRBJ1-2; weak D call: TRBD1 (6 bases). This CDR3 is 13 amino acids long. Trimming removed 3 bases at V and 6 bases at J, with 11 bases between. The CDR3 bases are TGTGCCAGCAGTTTCGGGCAGGGGAATGGCTACACCTTC. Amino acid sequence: CASSFGQGNGYTF.

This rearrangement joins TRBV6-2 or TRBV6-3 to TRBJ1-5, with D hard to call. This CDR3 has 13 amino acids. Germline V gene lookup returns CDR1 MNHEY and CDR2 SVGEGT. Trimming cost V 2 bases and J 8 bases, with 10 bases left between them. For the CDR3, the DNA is TGTGCCAGCAGTTACAAAGGCCTAGAGCCCCAGCATTTT. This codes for CASSYKGLEPQHF.

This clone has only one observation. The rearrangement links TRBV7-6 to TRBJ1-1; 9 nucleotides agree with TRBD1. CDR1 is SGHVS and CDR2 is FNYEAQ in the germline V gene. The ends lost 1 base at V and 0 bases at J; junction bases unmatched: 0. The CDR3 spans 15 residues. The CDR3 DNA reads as TGTGCCAGCAGCTTAGGGACAGGGGTGAACACTGAAGCTTTCTTT. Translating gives CASSLGTGVNTEAFF.

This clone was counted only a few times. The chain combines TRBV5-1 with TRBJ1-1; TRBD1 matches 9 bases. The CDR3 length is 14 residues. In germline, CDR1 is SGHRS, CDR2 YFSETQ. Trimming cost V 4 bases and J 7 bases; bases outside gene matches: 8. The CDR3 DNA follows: TGCGCCAGCAGCCCACTGCCGGGACAGGGTGAAGCTTTCTTT. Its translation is CASSPLPGQGEAFF.